A selection of T cell receptor beta chains follows, all from one sample in a study of blood T cell repertoires in COVID-19. TCRdb's copy holds only in-frame clones and misses some; the assay was immunoSEQ multiplex PCR. The sample has 120,000 to 150,000 clones; about 87% are singletons. The source material was peripheral blood. All receptors derive from a woman in her fifties or sixties with active or convalescent COVID-19. Each CDR3 is given with its conserved first and last residue. A D gene is named only where the DNA matches it firmly. Part of the rows lack a size; the others show once, few, many or a class for expanded clones.

D gene,clone size,J gene,V gene,CDR3 protein,CDR3 DNA
TRBD2,NA,TRBJ2-5,TRBV19,CASSIGTSGVSQETQYF,TGTGCCAGTAGTATAGGGACTAGCGGAGTCAGTCAAGAGACCCAGTACTTC
TRBD1,NA,TRBJ2-5,TRBV2,CASSSRGLETQYF,TGTGCCAGCAGTTCCAGGGGGCTCGAGACCCAGTACTTC
NA,NA,TRBJ1-2,TRBV6-5,CASSYSLAENYGYTF,TGTGCCAGCAGTTACTCGTTAGCAGAAAACTATGGCTACACCTTC
NA,NA,TRBJ2-5,TRBV14,CASSQEEGGETQYF,TGTGCCAGCAGCCAAGAAGAGGGGGGGGAGACCCAGTACTTC
TRBD1,NA,TRBJ2-7,TRBV19,CASSDSGTVQGEQYF,TGTGCCAGTAGCGACTCCGGGACAGTTCAGGGGGAGCAGTACTTC
TRBD2,few,TRBJ2-3,TRBV3-1/TRBV3-2,CASSQGIGISGILDTQYF,TGTGCCAGCAGCCAAGGGATCGGGATTAGCGGGATTTTAGATACGCAGTATTTT
TRBD1,NA,TRBJ2-1,TRBV11-2,CASGGTGTVEQFF,TGTGCCAGCGGAGGGACAGGGACAGTCGAGCAGTTCTTC
TRBD1,NA,TRBJ1-1,TRBV3-1/TRBV3-2,CASSQGQGANTEAFF,TGTGCCAGCAGCCAGGGACAGGGAGCTAACACTGAAGCTTTCTTT
TRBD2,few,TRBJ2-7,TRBV5-3,CARSPPWERGPPYEQYF,TGTGCCAGAAGCCCCCCTTGGGAGCGGGGGCCCCCCTACGAGCAGTACTTC
TRBD1,NA,TRBJ1-3,TRBV5-4,CASSEDRFANTIYF,TGTGCCAGCAGCGAGGACAGGTTCGCAAACACCATATATTTT
NA,NA,TRBJ1-6,TRBV30,CAWSVGTASPLHF,TGTGCCTGGAGTGTAGGGACTGCATCACCCCTCCACTTT
TRBD2,NA,TRBJ2-1,TRBV28,CASSLRAGVGNEQFF,TGTGCCAGCAGTTTGAGAGCGGGAGTAGGCAATGAGCAGTTCTTC
NA,NA,TRBJ2-7,TRBV27,CASSSDMAYEQYF,TGTGCCAGCAGTTCCGACATGGCCTACGAGCAGTACTTC
NA,NA,TRBJ1-1,TRBV19,CASSGAIQANTEAFF,TGTGCCAGTAGTGGGGCCATCCAGGCGAACACTGAAGCTTTCTTT
NA,NA,TRBJ2-1,TRBV7-2,CASSLGSGTPQFF,TGTGCCAGCAGCTTAGGTAGCGGAACGCCTCAGTTCTTC
TRBD1,NA,TRBJ1-1,TRBV5-4,CASSPSRDRASSEAFF,TGTGCCAGCAGCCCCAGTCGGGACAGGGCCTCTAGTGAAGCTTTCTTT
NA,NA,TRBJ1-1,TRBV7-6,CASSLDRNRMNTEAFF,TGTGCCAGCAGCTTAGACAGGAACCGGATGAACACTGAAGCTTTCTTT
NA,NA,TRBJ1-1,TRBV6-6,CASSYNSEAFF,TGTGCCAGCAGTTACAATTCAGAAGCTTTCTTT